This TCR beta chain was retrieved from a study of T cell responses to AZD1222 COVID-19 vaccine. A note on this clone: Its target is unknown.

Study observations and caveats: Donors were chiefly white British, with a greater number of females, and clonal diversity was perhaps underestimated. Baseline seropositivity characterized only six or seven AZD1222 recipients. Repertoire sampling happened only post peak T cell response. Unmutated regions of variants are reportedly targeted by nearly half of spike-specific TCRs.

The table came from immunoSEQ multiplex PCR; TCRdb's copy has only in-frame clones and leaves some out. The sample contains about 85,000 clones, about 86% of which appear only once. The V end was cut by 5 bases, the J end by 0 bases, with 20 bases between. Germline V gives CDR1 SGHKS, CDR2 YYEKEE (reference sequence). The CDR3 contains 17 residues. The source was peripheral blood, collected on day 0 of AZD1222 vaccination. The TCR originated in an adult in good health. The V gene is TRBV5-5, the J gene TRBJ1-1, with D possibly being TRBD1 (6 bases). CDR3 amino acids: CASRPGQGVLLNTEAFF. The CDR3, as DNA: TGTGCCAGCAGGCCGGGACAAGGAGTACTTTTGAACACTGAAGCTTTCTTT.